Below, 23 T cell receptor beta chains from the same sample are listed, as sequenced in a study of preoperative IRX-2 immunotherapy in early breast cancer. TCRdb keeps only in-frame clones here, not all; method: immunoSEQ multiplex PCR. The data contain about 98,000 clones, roughly 89% of them singletons. Noted treatment: preoperative locoregional IRX-2 cytokine immunotherapy. The source material was tumor tissue, sampled after IRX-2 immunotherapy. These receptors were collected from a human donor with breast cancer.

The rearrangement uses TRBV7-4 and TRBJ2-1; possibly TRBD1 for D (5 bases). The CDR3 runs 15 residues. CDR1 SGHVT and CDR2 SQSDAQ come from the germline V gene. V lost 5 bases, J lost 1 base, and 12 bases lay in between. This CDR3 reads CASSLGAGSYNEQFF. The DNA for the CDR3 is TGTGCCAGCAGCCTAGGGGCAGGTTCCTACAATGAGCAGTTCTTC.

There are a few counts of this clone. The DNA is left out, because the CDR3 cannot be placed on it with certainty; the CDR3 is given as TCRdb lists it. The genes are TRBV22-1 and TRBJ2-3; TRBD2 is the table's D call, not checked against the DNA. TRBV22-1 is a pseudogene locus. Inclusive of both ends, the CDR3 amounts to 15 amino acids. CDR3 region: CASSVAGGSTDTQYF.

The rearrangement uses TRBV10-3 and TRBJ1-4, with 7 bases aligning to TRBD1. The CDR3 has 16 residues. Germline assignment: CDR1 ENHRY and CDR2 SYGVKD. V was pared by 0 bases and J by 2 bases, with 3 bases of the junction left unmatched. CDR3 sequence (DNA): TGTGCCATCAGTGAGTCGACAGGGAAGACTAATGAAAAACTGTTTTTT. This sequence encodes CAISESTGKTNEKLFF.

The chain employs TRBV9 and TRBJ2-7, with 9 bases identical to TRBD2. The germline gives CDR1 SGDLS, CDR2 YYNGEE. The junction had 20 bases not matched to a gene; V was cut back by 6 bases and J by 7 bases. There are 17 residues in the CDR3. The DNA of the CDR3 is TGTGCCAGCATCGGGGACTTTAGCGGGAGAGGGATTTTTGAGCAGTACTTC. Translating gives CASIGDFSGRGIFEQYF.

This clone was seen more than once but under ten times. This rearrangement joins TRBV19 to TRBJ1-5; TRBD1 matches at 7 bases. Germline CDR1 reads LNHDA; CDR2 reads SQIVND (reference sequence). V was clipped by 3 bases and J by 12 bases; unmatched bases: 11. There are 14 residues in the CDR3. CDR3 sequence: CASSMPFTGAIQHF. The CDR3 DNA reads TGTGCCAGTAGTATGCCATTTACAGGGGCCATCCAGCATTTT.

The V call is TRBV5-1, the J call TRBJ2-1; 8 nucleotides align to TRBD2. V shed 4 bases, J shed 2 bases, and the junction held 14 bases outside the gene matches. Germline V gene sequence: CDR1 SGHRS, CDR2 YFSETQ. This CDR3 contains 18 residues. Here the CDR3 reads CASSPPISGTNTYNEQFF. Here the CDR3 DNA reads TGCGCCAGCAGCCCGCCCATTAGCGGGACTAACACCTACAATGAGCAGTTCTTC.

V gene TRBV10-1 combines with J gene TRBJ1-5; the D gene is possibly TRBD1 (5 bases). The CDR3 is 11 residues long. V lost 3 bases and J lost 10, with 7 bases in between. CDR1 and CDR2 from the germline V gene are WNHNN and SYGVQD (reference sequence). The DNA for the CDR3 is TGCGCCAGCAGTGACGGGGCCCCCCAGCATTTT. Translating it yields CASSDGAPQHF.

This sequence joins TRBV18 and TRBJ1-2, with 8 bases identical to TRBD1. Germline loops: CDR1 KGHSH, CDR2 LQKENI. J gave up 8 bases and V 3 bases, and 8 bases lay outside the gene matches. This CDR3 comprises 14 residues. CDR3 DNA: TGTGCCAGCTCACCGGACGCAGGGGGCAAAGGCTACACCTTC. Amino acids: CASSPDAGGKGYTF.

This clone turned up a few times. The V gene is TRBV19, the J gene TRBJ1-2, with TRBD1 matching 7 bases. The germline V gene has CDR1 LNHDA and CDR2 SQIVND (reference sequence). V shed 6 bases and J 2 bases; nucleotides not matched to a gene: 9. The CDR3 loop spans 15 amino acids. The CDR3 DNA is TGTGCCAGTAGACAACAGGGGTCCCTAAACTATGGCTACACCTTC. Its protein product is CASRQQGSLNYGYTF.

The DNA of the CDR3 is TGTGCCAGCAGCCCCGGGACAGGGCCCAATCAGCCCCAGCATTTT. Protein sequence: CASSPGTGPNQPQHF. This chain connects TRBV7-6 to TRBJ1-5, with 9 bases that match TRBD1. J gave up 3 bases and V 5 bases, and 5 bases lay outside the gene matches. This CDR3 spans 15 amino acids. The germline V gene encodes CDR1 SGHVS and CDR2 FNYEAQ.

The V call is TRBV6-8, the J call TRBJ1-1, with D possibly being TRBD1 (5 bases). V lost 6 bases and J 2 bases, leaving 13 bases between the germline ends. The CDR3 consists of 14 residues. Germline values: CDR1 MNHGY, CDR2 SAAAGT. CDR3 bases: TGTGCCAGCAGCTTTGGACATCTCAACACTGAAGCTTTCTTT. It encodes CASSFGHLNTEAFF.

The V and J genes are TRBV7-5 and TRBJ2-3; the table names TRBD2, a call not compared with the DNA. TRBV7-5 is listed as a pseudogene. CDR3 length equals 20 residues. The CDR3 DNA reads TGTGCCAGAATCCGCCCTTGGACTAGCGGGAGTAGGGACTGCCCAGATACGCAGTATTTT. Protein sequence: CARIRPWTSGSRDCPDTQYF.

The chain has TRBV5-1 and TRBJ1-1; 7 positions match TRBD1. The CDR3 spans 15 residues. With V trimmed by 4 bases and J by 0 bases, 6 bases remained unmatched. The V gene's germline CDR1 is SGHRS and CDR2 YFSETQ. In DNA, the CDR3 is TGCGCCAGCAGCCCCCCCGGGACAGTGAACACTGAAGCTTTCTTT. This codes for CASSPPGTVNTEAFF.

V is TRBV19 and J is TRBJ2-2; D not certain. CDR1 LNHDA and CDR2 SQIVND come from the germline V gene (reference sequence). This CDR3 is built from 14 residues. V gave up 10 bases and J gave up 2 bases, with 14 bases separating them. DNA for the CDR3: TGTGCCACCCTGTCGGGCCCTAACACCGGGGAGCTGTTTTTT. Translating it yields CATLSGPNTGELFF.

This chain uses TRBV7-7 with TRBJ1-1; perhaps TRBD1 as D (6 bases). The CDR3 is made up of 14 amino acids. Between the trimmed V and J ends, which lost 5 bases and 2 bases, there was a span of 12 bases. Germline values: CDR1 SSHAT, CDR2 FNYEAQ (reference sequence). This CDR3 is CASSEQGLNTEAFF. The CDR3 DNA reads TGTGCCAGCAGCGAACAGGGCCTAAACACTGAAGCTTTCTTT.

The chain couples TRBV28 to TRBJ2-7; D gene ambiguous. The CDR3 loop spans 15 amino acids. CDR1 MDHEN and CDR2 SYDVKM come from the germline V gene. The V and J ends lost 10 bases and 6 bases respectively, with 25 bases between them. The CDR3 protein is CATHDRQIGISEQYF. DNA of the CDR3: TGTGCCACCCATGACCGCCAGATAGGGATTAGCGAGCAGTACTTC.

J is TRBJ1-2 and V is TRBV19; the match to TRBD1 covers 8 bases. V dropped 8 bases and J dropped 6; count of bases not matched to a gene: 11. Germline V gene data show CDR1 as LNHDA and CDR2 as SQIVND (reference sequence). This CDR3 comprises 14 residues. Written as DNA, the CDR3 is TGTGCCAGTCTCCCCGGAGGGGACAGGAATGGCTACACCTTC. It yields the protein CASLPGGDRNGYTF.

This rearrangement joins TRBV18 to TRBJ1-1; the D is unclear. The CDR3 consists of 16 residues. V lost 3 bases, J lost 5 bases, and 19 bases lay in between. Germline assignment: CDR1 KGHSH and CDR2 LQKENI. The CDR3 sequence is CASSPMMGGRDTEAFF. CDR3 nucleotide sequence: TGTGCCAGCTCACCGATGATGGGAGGGAGGGATACTGAAGCTTTCTTT. The full variable domain, completed using reference TRBV18 and TRBJ1-1, is NAGVMQNPRHLVRRRGQEARLRCSPMKGHSHVYWYRQLPEEGLKFMVYLQKENIIDESGMPKERFSAEFPKEGPSILRIQQVVRGDSAAYFCASSPMMGGRDTEAFFGQGTRLTVV.

This chain joins TRBV10-3 and TRBJ2-1, with D perhaps TRBD2 (6 bases). This CDR3 has 13 residues. CDR1 ENHRY and CDR2 SYGVKD come from the germline V gene. V dropped 2 bases and J dropped 9 bases, with 11 bases sitting between them. The CDR3 loop reads CAISERLVSEQFF. The CDR3 DNA follows: TGTGCCATCAGTGAGAGACTAGTTAGTGAGCAGTTCTTC.

This chain connects TRBV12-5 to TRBJ1-1; D is unresolved. Germline V gene data show CDR1 as LGHNT and CDR2 as FRNRAP. The CDR3 is made up of 13 amino acids. The V end was cut by 3 bases, the J end by 1 base, with 6 bases between. The CDR3 loop reads CASGLWTNTEAFF. CDR3 nucleotides: TGTGCTAGTGGTTTATGGACGAACACTGAAGCTTTCTTT.

V is TRBV28 and J is TRBJ2-7; D is unresolved. The V gene lost 2 bases and the J gene lost 3 bases, with 8 bases spanning the gap. The CDR3 has 13 amino acids. Germline lookup yields CDR1 MDHEN and CDR2 SYDVKM. The DNA of the CDR3 is TGTGCCAGCAGTTTAGGGTCCTACTACGAGCAGTACTTC. Translating gives CASSLGSYYEQYF.

Of note for this clone: Since one of the bases is ambiguous or unread, X appears in place of its residue. The chain combines TRBV5-1 with TRBJ2-1, with D possibly TRBD2 on 6 matching bases. Germline V gene lookup returns CDR1 SGHRS and CDR2 YFSETQ. This CDR3 is 14 amino acids long. Trimming shortened V by 4 bases and J by 4 bases, and 12 bases separated the two germline ends. CDR3 coding DNA: TGCGCCAGCAGCWTGGACGCGGGGTACAATGAGCAGTTCTTC. Translation gives CASSXDAGYNEQFF.

The genes are TRBV12-5 and TRBJ2-7; maybe TRBD1 (5 bases). The CDR3 totals 13 residues. Looked up from germline, CDR1 is LGHNT and CDR2 is FRNRAP. V was shortened by 3 bases and J by 1 base, with 7 bases between the two germline ends. Written as DNA, the CDR3 is TGTGCTAGTGGTTTCAGGGATTCCTACGAGCAGTACTTC. This gives the protein CASGFRDSYEQYF.